A few counts support the clone carrying this T cell receptor (beta chain). Its antigen is unidentified. Individual cDNA molecules received unique molecular identifiers during library preparation. In TCRdb, the 5' RACE reads were re-called with MiXCR into one record per CDR3 protein. Of more than 40,000 distinct CDR3 sequences listed, around 6.8% are singletons. V shed 3 bases, J shed 0 bases, and the junction held 5 bases outside the gene matches. The germline V gene encodes CDR1 DFQATT and CDR2 SNEGSKA (reference sequence). The CDR3 totals 15 residues. The data stem from a study of early T cells in non-severe SARS-CoV-2 infection. For the study at large: From unsorted whole blood, bulk RNA was sequenced, and the chains remained unpaired.

General study findings and limits: Sequences matched to VDJdb favored anti-spike CD8 responses, while private and CD4 specificities were missed.

This chain joins TRBV20-1 and TRBJ2-7; 10 positions match TRBD2. This clonotype was sampled from an adult who was a healthcare worker with PCR-confirmed SARS-CoV-2 infection or an uninfected control (not recorded which). The sequenced sample was whole blood. The DNA of the CDR3 is TGCAGTGCTAGGAGCGGGGGGGCCGACTCCTACGAGCAGTACTTC. It translates to CSARSGGADSYEQYF.